The 10 T cell receptor beta chains reported below all come from one sample, sequenced in a study of T cell responses to AZD1222 COVID-19 vaccine (dated by TCRdb to the early 2020s). The time point label for this specimen denotes: baseline before first vaccination. Library preparation was by the immunoSEQ multiplex PCR assay. TCRdb stores this immuneACCESS table with in-frame sequences only. Part of the clones is absent; in the studies checked, under half of the shortfall reflects unresolved V genes, and no reason is known for the rest. The sample table lists 70,000 or so clones, 70% to 90% of them with a count of one. The ten largest clones capture about a fifth of the sample. The starting material was peripheral blood, obtained on day 0 of AZD1222 vaccination. These TCRs come from an adult in good health.

V usage is TRBV19 and J usage is TRBJ2-3, with D perhaps TRBD2 (6 bases). The ends were cut back, 3 bases at V and 0 bases at J, with 10 bases in the middle. Germline CDR1 reads LNHDA; CDR2 reads SQIVND (reference sequence). The CDR3 contains 15 residues. CDR3 amino acids: CASSIKRASTDTQYF. CDR3 DNA sequence: TGTGCCAGTAGTATCAAGCGGGCCAGCACAGATACGCAGTATTTT.

This sequence joins TRBV28 and TRBJ2-6; D tentatively reads TRBD1 or TRBD2 (8 bases each). CDR3 length equals 19 residues. V was cut by 7 bases and J by 4 bases, with 26 bases left in between. CDR1 and CDR2 (germline): MDHEN, SYDVKM. CDR3 region: CASMPGGAGGVNGANVLTF. CDR3 in DNA: TGTGCCAGCATGCCAGGGGGCGCGGGAGGAGTTAACGGGGCCAACGTCCTGACTTTC.

V usage is TRBV7-3 and J usage is TRBJ2-1; TRBD2 matches at 10 bases. The V gene's germline CDR1 is SGHTA and CDR2 FQGTGA. The CDR3 loop spans 19 amino acids. Trimming took 2 bases from V and 2 from J; bases not matched to a gene: 12. The CDR3 DNA reads as TGTGCCAGCAGCTTACCAGCGGGAGGGATGAACCCGACCTACAATGAGCAGTTCTTC. Its protein product is CASSLPAGGMNPTYNEQFF.

The gene calls are TRBV7-9 and TRBJ2-7; D is uncertain. The CDR3 contains 15 residues. The V and J ends lost 1 base and 3 bases respectively, with 13 bases between them. The V gene's germline CDR1 is SEHNR and CDR2 FQNEAQ (reference sequence). CDR3 nucleotides: TGTGCCAGCAGCTTAGTAGAGGACGGCAGCTACGAGCAGTACTTC. Protein: CASSLVEDGSYEQYF.

The chain employs TRBV12-3 or TRBV12-4 and TRBJ2-1; the D gene is possibly TRBD2 (5 bases). V was clipped by 5 bases and J by 7 bases, with 12 bases between them. The CDR3 spans 13 residues. The CDR3 DNA is TGTGCCAGCAGTCTCGGGAATCTGAATGAGCAGTTCTTC. This translates into CASSLGNLNEQFF.

The CDR3 DNA is TGTGCCACCAGTGACCCGACAGGTTTCGTGGAGACCCAGTACTTC. The encoded protein is CATSDPTGFVETQYF. V gene TRBV24-1 combines with J gene TRBJ2-5, with TRBD1 as a possible D gene (6 bases). The CDR3 extends over 15 amino acids. Germline V lookup: CDR1 KGHDR, CDR2 SFDVKD. V gave up 4 bases and J gave up 5 bases, with 16 bases separating them.

CDR3 in amino acids: CASNGWGAISYNEQFF. The DNA of the CDR3 is TGTGCCAGCAATGGGTGGGGGGCCATCTCCTACAATGAGCAGTTCTTC. V and J are TRBV27 and TRBJ2-1; D assignment may be TRBD1 or TRBD2 (6 bases each). Germline assignment: CDR1 MNHEY and CDR2 SMNVEV (reference sequence). The CDR3 is 16 amino acids. V lost 7 bases and J lost 0, with 16 bases in between.

The chain carries TRBV14 and TRBJ1-2; no clear D. The CDR3 runs to 15 residues. CDR1 SGHDN and CDR2 FVKESK come from the germline V gene. Trimming pared 0 bases from V and 7 bases from J, leaving 15 bases between. The CDR3 sequence is CASSQDVAGVLGYTF. The CDR3, as DNA: TGTGCCAGCAGCCAAGATGTTGCCGGGGTTCTTGGCTACACCTTC. The full variable domain, in which reference TRBV14 and TRBJ1-2 provide the parts outside the CDR3, is EAGVTQFPSHSVIEKGQTVTLRCDPISGHDNLYWYRRVMGKEIKFLLHFVKESKQDESGMPNNRFLAERTGGTYSTLKVQPAELEDSGVYFCASSQDVAGVLGYTFGSGTRLTVV.

V usage is TRBV7-9 and J usage is TRBJ1-5; no definite D call. Germline CDR1 reads SEHNR; CDR2 reads FQNEAQ (reference sequence). V gave up 8 bases and J gave up 2 bases, with 22 bases separating them. CDR3 length: 17 amino acids. For the CDR3, the DNA is TGTGCCAGCGGGATGAGCCCCGGGCCATCCTGCAATCAGCCCCAGCATTTT. It is translated as CASGMSPGPSCNQPQHF.

The V call is TRBV6-5, the J call TRBJ2-6; possibly TRBD1 for D (6 bases). V dropped 7 bases and J dropped 3 bases, with 10 bases sitting between them. Germline CDR1 reads MNHEY; CDR2 reads SVGAGI. This CDR3 is 14 amino acids long. This chain's CDR3 is CASNPGVGANVLTF. CDR3 DNA: TGTGCCAGCAACCCAGGGGTTGGGGCCAACGTCCTGACTTTC.